This TCR beta chain derives from a study of control samples from healthy donors and cancer patients. This CDR3 spans 16 amino acids. Germline V gene sequence: CDR1 ENHRY, CDR2 SYGVKD. V was clipped by 0 bases and J by 9 bases; unmatched bases: 9. Data came from immunoSEQ multiplex PCR; TCRdb stores just in-frame clones and leaves some out. The sample has 150,000 or so clones; roughly 92% are singletons. The clonotype comes from a man in his forties or fifties in good health. Sequenced material: blood. This chain connects TRBV10-3 to TRBJ2-1, with 9 bases matching TRBD2. The CDR3 reads CAISESGSGSFGEQFF. CDR3 nucleotides: TGTGCCATCAGTGAGTCTGGTAGCGGGAGTTTTGGTGAGCAGTTCTTC.